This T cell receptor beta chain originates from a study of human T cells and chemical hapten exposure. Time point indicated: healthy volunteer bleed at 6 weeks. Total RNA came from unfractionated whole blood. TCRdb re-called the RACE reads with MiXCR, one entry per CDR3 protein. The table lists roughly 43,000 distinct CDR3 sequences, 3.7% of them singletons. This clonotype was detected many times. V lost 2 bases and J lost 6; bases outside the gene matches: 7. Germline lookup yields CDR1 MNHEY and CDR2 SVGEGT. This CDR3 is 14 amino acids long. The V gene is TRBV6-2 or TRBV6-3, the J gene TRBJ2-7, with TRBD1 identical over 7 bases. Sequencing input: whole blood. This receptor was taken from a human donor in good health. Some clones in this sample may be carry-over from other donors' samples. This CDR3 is CASSYVQGTPEQYF. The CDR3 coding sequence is TGTGCCAGCAGTTACGTACAGGGGACCCCCGAGCAGTACTTC.